The 14 T cell receptor beta chains below all came from one sample that was sequenced in a study of shared T cell receptors in the human thymus. TCRdb's table, derived via immunoSEQ multiplex PCR, lists solely in-frame clones and lacks some. The sample includes hundreds of thousands of clones, about 87% of them seen just once. These sequences were also reported in another study, on human thymus T cells.

The sample was thymocytes. These receptors all stem from a boy in the first two years of life with a congenital heart defect.

In this sample, this clone turned up once. The chain couples TRBV10-2 to TRBJ2-4, with D possibly being TRBD1 (6 bases). CDR3 length: 13 amino acids. V lost 4 bases, J lost 8 bases, and 12 bases lay in between. Germline loops: CDR1 WSHSY, CDR2 SAAADI. The CDR3, as DNA: TGCGCCAGCAGTGGGGCAGGGGTGGACATTCAGTACTTC. Protein sequence: CASSGAGVDIQYF.

This sequence joins TRBV28 and TRBJ2-5, with 9 bases matching TRBD1. V dropped 6 bases and J dropped 3; count of bases not matched to a gene: 14. Germline assignment: CDR1 MDHEN and CDR2 SYDVKM. The CDR3 is 17 amino acids. CDR3 amino acids: CASSFGLRDRVEETQYF. Written as DNA, the CDR3 is TGTGCCAGCAGCTTCGGACTTAGGGACAGGGTAGAAGAGACCCAGTACTTC.

The J gene is TRBJ2-1, the V gene TRBV5-4; 9 nucleotides line up with TRBD2. The CDR3 contains 15 residues. Trimming removed 0 bases from V and 2 bases from J; junction bases left unmatched: 0. Germline-derived CDR1 and CDR2 are SGHNT and YYREEE (reference sequence). The CDR3 DNA sequence: TGTGCCAGCAGCTTGGTAGCGGGGGCCTACAATGAGCAGTTCTTC. It yields the protein CASSLVAGAYNEQFF.

The rearrangement links TRBV6-1 to TRBJ1-6; 9 bases fit TRBD1. There are 17 residues in the CDR3. Germline V gene sequence: CDR1 MNHNS, CDR2 SASEGT. V lost 1 base to trimming and J lost 6 bases; unmatched junction nucleotides: 7. The CDR3 DNA is TGTGCCAGCAGTGAAGTTTCGGGACAGGGCGGTAATTCACCCCTCCACTTT. Protein product: CASSEVSGQGGNSPLHF.

The chain links TRBV28 to TRBJ2-7, with TRBD1 matching 8 bases. The V gene end was trimmed by 2 bases and the J gene end by 4 bases; junction bases not matched to a gene: 10. Germline V gene lookup returns CDR1 MDHEN and CDR2 SYDVKM. The CDR3 covers 16 residues. The CDR3 sequence: CASSLVPQGVKYEQYF. CDR3 DNA: TGTGCCAGCAGTTTAGTCCCACAGGGGGTGAAGTACGAGCAGTACTTC.

The chain joins TRBV7-2 to TRBJ2-4; 10 bases are shared with TRBD2. The CDR3 runs 19 residues. J was trimmed by 0 bases and V by 1 base; bases with no gene match: 9. CDR1 SGHTA and CDR2 FQGNSA come from the germline V gene. DNA of the CDR3: TGTGCCAGCAGCTTAGATCTAGCGGGAGCGAGACTAGCCAAAAACATTCAGTACTTC. It is translated as CASSLDLAGARLAKNIQYF. Using reference TRBV7-2 and TRBJ2-4 for the parts outside the CDR3, the full variable domain is GAGVSQSPSNKVTEKGKDVELRCDPISGHTALYWYRQSLGQGLEFLIYFQGNSAPDKSGLPSDRFSAERTGGSVSTLTIQRTQQEDSAVYLCASSLDLAGARLAKNIQYFGAGTRLSVL.

This rearrangement joins TRBV28 to TRBJ2-1; TRBD2 matches 8 bases. Trimming cost V 5 bases and J 4 bases; bases outside gene matches: 13. CDR3 size: 17 residues. CDR1 and CDR2 from the germline V gene are MDHEN and SYDVKM. CDR3 in DNA: TGTGCCAGCAGTCTCAGACTAGCGCGAGAAGGTTACAATGAGCAGTTCTTC. Encoded protein: CASSLRLAREGYNEQFF. The entire variable domain, with the rest obtained from reference TRBV28 and TRBJ2-1, is as follows: DVKVTQSSRYLVKRTGEKVFLECVQDMDHENMFWYRQDPGLGLRLIYFSYDVKMKEKGDIPEGYSVSREKKERFSLILESASTNQTSMYLCASSLRLAREGYNEQFFGPGTRLTVL.

The chain links TRBV15 to TRBJ1-1, with TRBD1 matching 7 bases. CDR1 and CDR2 from the germline V gene are LNHNV and YYDKDF (reference sequence). The V and J ends lost 1 base and 3 bases, in that order; junction bases with no gene match: 5. This CDR3 region has 15 residues. The CDR3 spells CATSRATGTYTEAFF. The CDR3 DNA reads as TGTGCCACCAGCAGAGCGACAGGGACCTACACTGAAGCTTTCTTT.

The CDR3 sequence is CASSTSRDRHEKLFF. DNA of the CDR3: TGTGCCAGCAGCACCTCCCGGGACAGACATGAAAAACTGTTTTTT. V and J are TRBV2 and TRBJ1-4; 7 bases match TRBD1. The germline V gene has CDR1 SNHLY and CDR2 FYNNEI. CDR3 size: 15 residues. The junction had 10 bases not matched to a gene; V was cut back by 6 bases and J by 6 bases.

This clone was found a few times. The chain uses TRBV28 and TRBJ1-1, with 10 bases matching TRBD1. Trimming cost V 6 bases and J 4 bases; bases outside gene matches: 5. The CDR3 consists of 14 residues. Germline V gives CDR1 MDHEN, CDR2 SYDVKM. The chain's CDR3 is CASSPDRGTTEAFF. CDR3 DNA sequence: TGTGCCAGCAGCCCGGACAGGGGGACCACTGAAGCTTTCTTT.

The CDR3 region has the DNA TGTGCCAGCAACGGACAAACAGGGGGCGGTGGGGACACTGAAGCTTTCTTT. Residues: CASNGQTGGGGDTEAFF. The genes are TRBV9 and TRBJ1-1; the match to TRBD1 covers 9 bases. Trimming at V came to 6 bases and at J to 3 bases, leaving 15 bases not matched to a gene. CDR1 and CDR2 from the germline V gene are SGDLS and YYNGEE. This CDR3 region has 17 residues.

This rearrangement joins TRBV4-1 to TRBJ2-3; D might be TRBD2 (6 bases). Germline V gene data show CDR1 as MGHRA and CDR2 as YSYEKL. V lost 1 base and J lost 6, with 20 bases in between. The CDR3 runs 17 residues. The CDR3 bases are TGCGCCAGCAGCCAAGTTGGGGTTAGGAGAGGGAGGGATACGCAGTATTTT. This encodes CASSQVGVRRGRDTQYF.

The chain uses TRBV14 and TRBJ1-4; D is ambiguous. Looked up from germline, CDR1 is SGHDN and CDR2 is FVKESK. CDR3 size: 14 residues. The V and J ends lost 1 base and 7 bases respectively, with 10 bases between them. The CDR3 DNA is TGTGCCAGCAGCCAAGTCCGGGGTGGTGAAAAACTGTTTTTT. It translates to CASSQVRGGEKLFF.

The V and J genes are TRBV7-8 and TRBJ1-5, with a possible D match to TRBD1 (6 bases). Germline V gene data show CDR1 as SGHVS and CDR2 as FQNEAQ. The ends were cut back, 1 base at V and 5 bases at J, with 18 bases in the middle. The CDR3 contains 17 residues. DNA of the CDR3: TGTGCCAGCAGCTTAGTCTGTCAGGGGCCGACCGATCAGCCCCAGCATTTT. It yields the protein CASSLVCQGPTDQPQHF.